This TCR beta chain was observed in a study of T cell changes during pregnancy in multiple sclerosis. Data came from immunoSEQ multiplex PCR; TCRdb stores just in-frame clones and leaves some out. Here the sample spans some 87,000 clones, 85% to 95% being singletons. CDR3 length equals 16 residues. Germline loops: CDR1 MNHNY, CDR2 SVGAGI (reference sequence). With 5 bases clipped from V and 6 bases from J, the junction kept 6 bases outside the gene matches. The sequence derives from a female donor with multiple sclerosis, enrolled in a pregnancy study. This chain links TRBV6-6 with TRBJ2-1; TRBD2 matches at 14 bases. This specimen was peripheral blood, taken in the first trimester of pregnancy. The CDR3 sequence: CASSTLGLAGVNEQFF. DNA of the CDR3: TGTGCCAGCAGTACCTTGGGACTAGCGGGAGTCAATGAGCAGTTCTTC.